The rows below give T cell receptor beta chains drawn from one sample of a study of shared T cell receptors in the human thymus. The method was immunoSEQ multiplex PCR; TCRdb's version includes in-frame clones alone and lacks a portion of them. The sample carries hundreds of thousands of clones, around 87% recorded once. These same data were also listed under a study on human thymus T cells.

Sequences were obtained from thymocytes. These receptors all stem from a boy in the first two years of life with a congenital heart defect. The CDR3 runs from the conserved cysteine through the conserved F or W.

v_call cdr3_aa
TRBV5-1 CASSPSGSNPYEQYF
TRBV27 CASSNGTSGQETQYF
TRBV6-6 CASSYGPKMDNGELFF
TRBV28 CASSSTLLRQGWVETQYF
TRBV10-3 CAISARDSGNTIYF
TRBV4-2 CASSQGQSSGNTIYF
TRBV27 CASSPHHRGLIEKLFF
TRBV28 CASSSGEAFF
TRBV5-6 CASSCDCSSYNEQFF
TRBV25-1 CASSDIIAGEFQPNEQFF
TRBV28 CASSFTGVNQPQHF
TRBV19 CASSEPVEPGYTF
TRBV28 CASSLDWGGRAGSYNEQFF